This T cell receptor beta chain emerged from a study of control samples from healthy donors and cancer patients. CDR3 length equals 15 residues. The V segment lost 2 bases and the J segment 5 bases; nucleotides outside the gene matches: 2. Germline V gene lookup returns CDR1 MNHNY and CDR2 SVGAGI (reference sequence). The table came from immunoSEQ multiplex PCR; TCRdb's copy has only in-frame clones and leaves some out. In the table there are about 86,000 clones, roughly 91% of which are singletons. This chain connects TRBV6-6 to TRBJ1-4, with 10 bases matching TRBD1. The origin of this receptor is a woman in her 50s with colorectal cancer. Sequenced input: PBMCs. The CDR3 region is CASSYRGQGNEKLFF. CDR3 DNA: TGTGCCAGCAGTTACAGGGGACAGGGGAATGAAAAACTGTTTTTT.